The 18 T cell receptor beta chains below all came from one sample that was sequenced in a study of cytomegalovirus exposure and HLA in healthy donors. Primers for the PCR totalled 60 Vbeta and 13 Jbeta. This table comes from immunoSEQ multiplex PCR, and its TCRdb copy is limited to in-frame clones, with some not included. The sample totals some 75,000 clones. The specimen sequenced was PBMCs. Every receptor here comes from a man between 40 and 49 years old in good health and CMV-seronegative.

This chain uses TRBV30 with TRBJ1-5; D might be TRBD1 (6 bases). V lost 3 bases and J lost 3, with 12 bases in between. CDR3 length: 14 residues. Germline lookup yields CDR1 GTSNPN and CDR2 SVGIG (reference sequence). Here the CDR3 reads CAWSPGQFNQPQHF. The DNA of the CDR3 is TGTGCCTGGAGCCCTGGACAGTTCAATCAGCCCCAGCATTTT.

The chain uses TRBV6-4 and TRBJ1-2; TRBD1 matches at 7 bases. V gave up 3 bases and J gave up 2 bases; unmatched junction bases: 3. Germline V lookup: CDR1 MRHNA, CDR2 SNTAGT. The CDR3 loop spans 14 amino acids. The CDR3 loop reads CASSESTGNYGYTF. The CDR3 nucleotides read TGTGCCAGCAGTGAGTCGACAGGGAACTATGGCTACACCTTC.

The CDR3 loop reads CASSPYSGNTIYF. In nucleotides, the CDR3 is TGTGCCAGCAGTCCCTACTCTGGAAACACCATATATTTT. The chain links TRBV6-6 to TRBJ1-3; D gene uncertain. The CDR3 spans 13 residues. CDR1 and CDR2 (germline): MNHNY, SVGAGI (reference sequence). Trimming removed 5 bases from V and 0 bases from J, with 5 bases in between.

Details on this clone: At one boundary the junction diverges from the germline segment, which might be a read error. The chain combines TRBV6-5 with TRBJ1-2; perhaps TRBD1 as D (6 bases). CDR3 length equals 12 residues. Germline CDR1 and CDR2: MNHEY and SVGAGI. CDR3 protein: CASSYSGTGTIF. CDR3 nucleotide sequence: TGTGCCAGCAGTTACTCGGGTACAGGGACCATCTTC.

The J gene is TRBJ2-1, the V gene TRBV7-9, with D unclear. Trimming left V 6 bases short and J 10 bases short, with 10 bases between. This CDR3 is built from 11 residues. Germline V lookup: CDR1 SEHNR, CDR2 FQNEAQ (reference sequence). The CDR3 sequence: CASSPRSEQFF. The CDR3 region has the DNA TGTGCCAGCAGTCCTCGGTCGGAGCAGTTCTTC. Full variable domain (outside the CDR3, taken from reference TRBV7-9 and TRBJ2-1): DTGVSQNPRHKITKRGQNVTFRCDPISEHNRLYWYRQTLGQGPEFLTYFQNEAQLEKSRLLSDRFSAERPKGSFSTLEIQRTEQGDSAMYLCASSPRSEQFFGPGTRLTVL.

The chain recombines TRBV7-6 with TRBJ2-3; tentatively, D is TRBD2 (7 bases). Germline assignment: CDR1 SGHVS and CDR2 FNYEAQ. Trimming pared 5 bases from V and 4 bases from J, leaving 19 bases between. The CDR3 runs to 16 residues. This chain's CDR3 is CASSPVGGLAADTQYF. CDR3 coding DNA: TGTGCCAGCAGCCCCGTTGGGGGGCTAGCGGCAGATACGCAGTATTTT.

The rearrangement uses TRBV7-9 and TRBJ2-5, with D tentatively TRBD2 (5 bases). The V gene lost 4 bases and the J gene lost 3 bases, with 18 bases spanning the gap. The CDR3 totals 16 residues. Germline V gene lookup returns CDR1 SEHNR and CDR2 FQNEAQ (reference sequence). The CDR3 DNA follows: TGTGCCAGCAGCTCCCAGTCCGGGGTTCCAAAAGAGACCCAGTACTTC. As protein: CASSSQSGVPKETQYF.

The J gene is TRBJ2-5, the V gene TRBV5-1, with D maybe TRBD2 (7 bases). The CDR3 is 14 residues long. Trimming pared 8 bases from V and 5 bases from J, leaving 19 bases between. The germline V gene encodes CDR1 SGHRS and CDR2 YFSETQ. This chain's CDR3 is CASSQGGALETQYF. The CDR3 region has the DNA TGCGCCAGTAGCCAAGGGGGGGCGCTTGAGACCCAGTACTTC.

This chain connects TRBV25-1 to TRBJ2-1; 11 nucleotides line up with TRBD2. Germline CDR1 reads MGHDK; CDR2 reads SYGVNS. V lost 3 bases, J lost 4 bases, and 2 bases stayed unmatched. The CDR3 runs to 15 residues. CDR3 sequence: CASSDPSGGYNEQFF. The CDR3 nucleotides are TGTGCCAGCAGTGATCCTAGCGGGGGGTACAATGAGCAGTTCTTC.

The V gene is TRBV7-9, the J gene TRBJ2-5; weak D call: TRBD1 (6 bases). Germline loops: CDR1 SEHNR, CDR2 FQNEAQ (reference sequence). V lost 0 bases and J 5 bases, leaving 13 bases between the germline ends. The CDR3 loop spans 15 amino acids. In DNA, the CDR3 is TGTGCCAGCAGCTTAGCTTCAGGTGGACAGGAGACCCAGTACTTC. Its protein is CASSLASGGQETQYF.

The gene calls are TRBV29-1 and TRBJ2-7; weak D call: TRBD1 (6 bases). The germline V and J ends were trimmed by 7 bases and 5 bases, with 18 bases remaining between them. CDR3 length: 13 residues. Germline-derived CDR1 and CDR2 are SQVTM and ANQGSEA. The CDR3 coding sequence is TGCAGCGGGACTCTCGGGACATCCGACGAGCAGTACTTC. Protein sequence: CSGTLGTSDEQYF.

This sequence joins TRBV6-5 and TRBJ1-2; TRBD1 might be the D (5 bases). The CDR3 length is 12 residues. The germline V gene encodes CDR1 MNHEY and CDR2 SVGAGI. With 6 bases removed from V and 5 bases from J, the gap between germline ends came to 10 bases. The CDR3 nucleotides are TGTGCCAGCAGCTCAGGGTTGTATGGCTACACCTTC. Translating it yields CASSSGLYGYTF.

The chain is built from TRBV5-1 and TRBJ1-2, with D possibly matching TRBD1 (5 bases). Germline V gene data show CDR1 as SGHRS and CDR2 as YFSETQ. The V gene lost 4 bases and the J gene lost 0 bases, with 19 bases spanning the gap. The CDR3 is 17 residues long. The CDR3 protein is CASSPNSGSGANYGYTF. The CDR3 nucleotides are TGCGCCAGCAGCCCAAATTCGGGGTCGGGGGCTAACTATGGCTACACCTTC.

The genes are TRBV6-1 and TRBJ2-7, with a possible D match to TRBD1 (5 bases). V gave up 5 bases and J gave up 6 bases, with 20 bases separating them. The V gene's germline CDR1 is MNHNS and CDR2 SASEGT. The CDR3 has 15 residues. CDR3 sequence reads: CASSFLGVRASEQYF. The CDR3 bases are TGTGCCAGCAGTTTTCTTGGGGTCAGGGCTTCCGAGCAGTACTTC.

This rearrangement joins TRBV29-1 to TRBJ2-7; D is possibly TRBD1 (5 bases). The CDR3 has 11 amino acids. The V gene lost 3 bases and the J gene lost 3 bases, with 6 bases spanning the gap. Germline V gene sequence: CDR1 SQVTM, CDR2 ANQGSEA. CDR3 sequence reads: CSVDDSYEQYF. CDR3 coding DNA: TGCAGCGTTGATGACAGCTACGAGCAGTACTTC.

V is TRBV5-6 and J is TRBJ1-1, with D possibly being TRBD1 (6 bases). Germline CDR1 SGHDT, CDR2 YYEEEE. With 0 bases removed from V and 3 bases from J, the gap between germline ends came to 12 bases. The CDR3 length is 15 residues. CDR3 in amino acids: CASSLVVRGDTEAFF. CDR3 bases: TGTGCCAGCAGCTTGGTCGTCAGGGGTGACACTGAAGCTTTCTTT.

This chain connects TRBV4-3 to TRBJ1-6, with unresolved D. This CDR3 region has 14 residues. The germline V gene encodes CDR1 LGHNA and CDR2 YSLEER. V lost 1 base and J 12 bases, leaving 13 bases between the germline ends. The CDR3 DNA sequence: TGCGCCAGCAGCCAAGGAACTTCTCCCGAACCCCTCCACTTT. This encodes CASSQGTSPEPLHF.

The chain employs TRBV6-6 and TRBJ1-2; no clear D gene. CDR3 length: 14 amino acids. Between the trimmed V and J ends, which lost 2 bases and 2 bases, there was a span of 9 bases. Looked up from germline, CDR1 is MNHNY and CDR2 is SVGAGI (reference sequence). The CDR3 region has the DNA TGTGCCAGCAGTTACGTTTACGAGAACTATGGCTACACCTTC. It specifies CASSYVYENYGYTF.